One and the same sample provided the 27 T cell receptor beta chains below, sequenced in a study of immune cell composition in non-small cell lung cancer. The protocol was immunoSEQ multiplex PCR, while the TCRdb copy is restricted to in-frame clones and leaves out a portion. The sample has some 9,200 clones; 60% to 80% are singletons. The sample consisted of lung tumor tissue. These receptor sequences come from a human donor with non-small cell lung cancer.

The DNA for the CDR3 is TGTGCCAGCAGTTTACAGGGAATGAACACTGAAGCTTTCTTT. Translating gives CASSLQGMNTEAFF. This sequence joins TRBV27 and TRBJ1-1; tentative D call: TRBD1 (5 bases). V lost 2 bases and J lost 0, with 7 bases in between. Germline CDR1 is MNHEY and CDR2 is SMNVEV (reference sequence). The CDR3 contains 14 residues.

This chain links TRBV5-1 with TRBJ1-2; D is perhaps TRBD1 (5 bases). The ends were cut back, 5 bases at V and 3 bases at J, with 14 bases in the middle. CDR1 is SGHRS, CDR2 YFSETQ, per germline. The CDR3 covers 14 residues. CDR3 nucleotides: TGCGCCAGCAGTACCTCGGGGGGGGACTATGGCTACACCTTC. Its protein is CASSTSGGDYGYTF.

The chain has TRBV7-2 and TRBJ2-1, with 9 bases that match TRBD2. V lost 5 bases to trimming and J lost 7 bases; unmatched junction nucleotides: 9. In germline, CDR1 is SGHTA, CDR2 FQGNSA. The length of the CDR3 is 15 residues. The DNA for the CDR3 is TGTGCCAGCAGCCCGCGGGGGGGAAGGGTTAATGAGCAGTTCTTC. Its translation is CASSPRGGRVNEQFF.

In its sample, this clone was seen once. The chain has TRBV7-2 and TRBJ2-5; D tentatively reads TRBD1 or TRBD2 (5 bases each). CDR1 is SGHTA, CDR2 FQGNSA, per germline. Trimming cost V 2 bases and J 5 bases, with 15 bases left between them. The CDR3 has 15 amino acids. The chain's CDR3 is CASSLSGRSGETQYF. The CDR3 DNA is TGTGCCAGCAGCTTATCGGGGCGATCGGGGGAGACCCAGTACTTC.

The chain links TRBV7-3 to TRBJ1-5; D might be TRBD1 (5 bases). CDR3 length equals 16 residues. CDR1 is SGHTA, CDR2 FQGTGA, per germline. V was pared by 5 bases and J by 4 bases, with 18 bases between. CDR3 residues: CASSPQNRDGNQPQHF. In DNA, the CDR3 is TGTGCCAGCAGCCCCCAGAACCGGGACGGAAATCAGCCCCAGCATTTT.

CDR3 DNA sequence: TGTGCCAGTAGTCCGGGCAACGACAGGTCTAGGACCTTC. It yields the protein CASSPGNDRSRTF. The chain combines TRBV19 with TRBJ1-2; a possible D gene is TRBD1 (6 bases). V was shortened by 5 bases and J by 14 bases, with 21 bases between the two germline ends. This CDR3 comprises 13 residues. The germline gives CDR1 LNHDA, CDR2 SQIVND (reference sequence).

The chain uses TRBV6-5 and TRBJ2-3, with D unresolved. The CDR3 runs 14 residues. With 6 bases removed from V and 3 bases from J, the gap between germline ends came to 13 bases. CDR1 and CDR2 from the germline V gene are MNHEY and SVGAGI. For the CDR3, the DNA is TGTGCCAGCAGCCCCTCCGTCGTGACAGATACGCAGTATTTT. Its translation is CASSPSVVTDTQYF.

The chain links TRBV7-8 to TRBJ1-1, with unresolved D. V was clipped by 4 bases and J by 2 bases, with 14 bases between them. The CDR3 has 15 amino acids. CDR1 is SGHVS, CDR2 FQNEAQ, per germline. CDR3 nucleotide sequence: TGTGCCAGCAGCTCGTTAAGACGGACCAACACTGAAGCTTTCTTT. Protein: CASSSLRRTNTEAFF. Full variable domain (missing parts from reference TRBV7-8 and TRBJ1-1): GAGVSQSPRYKVAKRGQDVALRCDPISGHVSLFWYQQALGQGPEFLTYFQNEAQLDKSGLPSDRFFAERPEGSVSTLKIQRTQQEDSAVYLCASSSLRRTNTEAFFGQGTRLTVV.

This chain links TRBV6-6 with TRBJ1-5, with 8 bases identical to TRBD1. The CDR3 has 15 residues. V was pared by 4 bases and J by 7 bases, with 9 bases of the junction left unmatched. In germline, CDR1 is MNHNY, CDR2 SVGAGI (reference sequence). CDR3 sequence reads: CASSSYRGSIQPQHF. In nucleotides, the CDR3 is TGTGCCAGCAGTTCCTACAGGGGGTCGATCCAGCCCCAGCATTTT.

The genes are TRBV11-2 and TRBJ1-6; 7 bases align to TRBD1. The CDR3 has 11 amino acids. V lost 4 bases to trimming and J lost 16 bases; unmatched junction nucleotides: 4. Per germline, CDR1 SGHAT and CDR2 FQNNGV. CDR3 region: CASSYQDRLHF. CDR3 nucleotides: TGTGCCAGCAGCTACCAGGACAGGCTCCACTTT.

This chain joins TRBV4-3 and TRBJ2-3, with D perhaps TRBD1 (5 bases). V dropped 0 bases and J dropped 2 bases, with 15 bases sitting between them. Germline V gene lookup returns CDR1 LGHNA and CDR2 YSLEER. The CDR3 spans 17 residues. The CDR3 protein is CASSQDWFDSHTDTQYF. The CDR3 DNA sequence: TGCGCCAGCAGCCAAGATTGGTTCGACAGCCACACAGATACGCAGTATTTT.

Written as DNA, the CDR3 is TGTGCCAGCAGGTGGTTAGGGGAAGATCAGCCCCAGCATTTT. It translates to CASRWLGEDQPQHF. The V call is TRBV6-1, the J call TRBJ1-5; D perhaps matches TRBD1 (5 bases). The germline gives CDR1 MNHNS, CDR2 SASEGT. The CDR3 sequence is 14 residues long. The V and J ends lost 6 bases and 5 bases respectively, with 14 bases between them.

A single count supports this clone. This chain joins TRBV7-2 and TRBJ2-2; 7 bases align to TRBD1. The CDR3 is 16 amino acids. Germline CDR1 is SGHTA and CDR2 is FQGNSA. V shed 1 base and J 1 base; nucleotides not matched to a gene: 3. The chain's CDR3 is CASSLGWTGNTGELFF. The CDR3 DNA reads as TGTGCCAGCAGCTTAGGGTGGACAGGGAACACCGGGGAGCTGTTTTTT.

A few counts support this clone. V is TRBV19 and J is TRBJ1-1; a weak D match, TRBD1 (6 bases). The CDR3 consists of 16 residues. The V and J ends lost 1 base and 3 bases respectively, with 15 bases between them. Germline CDR1 and CDR2: LNHDA and SQIVND (reference sequence). The DNA for the CDR3 is TGTGCCAGTAGTATAGTATCAGGGGTCCCGGACACTGAAGCTTTCTTT. It translates to CASSIVSGVPDTEAFF.

The chain is built from TRBV11-2 and TRBJ2-1, with 9 bases fitting TRBD1. The CDR3 is made up of 16 amino acids. Germline assignment: CDR1 SGHAT and CDR2 FQNNGV. V gave up 0 bases and J gave up 8 bases; unmatched junction bases: 8. CDR3 protein: CASSLDHRQGVDEQFF. The CDR3 nucleotides are TGTGCCAGCAGCTTAGATCACAGACAGGGGGTTGATGAGCAGTTCTTC.

By frequency in the sample, this clone is medium-sized (0.01 to 0.1%). The CDR3 protein is CASSLDSGTSEQYF. The CDR3 coding sequence is TGTGCCAGCAGCTTAGATTCCGGGACTAGCGAGCAGTACTTC. This chain joins TRBV11-3 and TRBJ2-7; 8 bases agree with TRBD2. The trim removed 0 bases at V and 6 bases at J, leaving 4 bases unmatched. The CDR3 loop spans 14 amino acids. The germline V gene encodes CDR1 SGHNT and CDR2 YENEEA.

The table lists this clone with a count of one. This sequence joins TRBV6-1 and TRBJ1-5, with 7 positions matching TRBD1. The germline V gene has CDR1 MNHNS and CDR2 SASEGT. The CDR3 is made up of 15 amino acids. Trimming cost V 4 bases and J 3 bases; bases outside gene matches: 6. The CDR3 is CASSGGQDFNQPQHF. The CDR3 DNA sequence: TGTGCCAGCAGTGGCGGACAGGATTTCAATCAGCCCCAGCATTTT.

V usage is TRBV4-1 and J usage is TRBJ1-6, with D perhaps matching TRBD1 (5 bases). Germline V gene lookup returns CDR1 MGHRA and CDR2 YSYEKL. V was clipped by 5 bases and J by 7 bases, with 18 bases between them. The CDR3 length is 16 residues. The DNA for the CDR3 is TGCGCCAGCAGCGACCCCAAGGGAAGGGGAAATTCACCCCTCCACTTT. This encodes CASSDPKGRGNSPLHF.

The V call is TRBV2, the J call TRBJ1-1; possibly TRBD1 for D (6 bases). V was clipped by 6 bases and J by 0 bases, with 11 bases between them. CDR3 length: 14 residues. CDR1 and CDR2 from the germline V gene are SNHLY and FYNNEI. CDR3: CASSATGMNTEAFF. CDR3 sequence (DNA): TGTGCCAGCAGCGCTACAGGGATGAACACTGAAGCTTTCTTT.

There are a few counts of this clone. CDR3 loop: CASSQELAGINEQYF. The CDR3, as DNA: TGCGCCAGCAGCCAAGAGCTAGCGGGGATAAACGAGCAGTACTTC. V gene TRBV4-3 combines with J gene TRBJ2-7; 9 bases are shared with TRBD2. The germline CDR1 and CDR2 sequences are LGHNA and YSLEER. V shed 0 bases and J 5 bases; nucleotides not matched to a gene: 5. The length of the CDR3 is 15 residues.

The chain recombines TRBV11-2 with TRBJ1-3; D unresolved. Germline CDR1 SGHAT, CDR2 FQNNGV. This CDR3 has 13 residues. With 1 base removed from V and 8 bases from J, the gap between germline ends came to 9 bases. The CDR3 DNA is TGTGCCAGCAGCTTAGTCCCTAGGGACACCATATATTTT. Translating gives CASSLVPRDTIYF.

This chain joins TRBV2 and TRBJ1-2; a weak D match, TRBD1 (5 bases). The CDR3 length is 14 residues. The germline CDR1 and CDR2 sequences are SNHLY and FYNNEI. Trimming removed 4 bases at V and 7 bases at J, with 16 bases between. CDR3: CASSGGRGVAGYTF. The DNA for the CDR3 is TGTGCCAGCAGTGGCGGTCGGGGGGTTGCTGGCTACACCTTC.

This clone was found a few times. This sequence joins TRBV11-1 and TRBJ2-5; no definite D call. Trimming shortened V by 7 bases and J by 4 bases, and 7 bases separated the two germline ends. Germline V gene lookup returns CDR1 SGHAT and CDR2 FQDESV (reference sequence). The length of the CDR3 is 11 residues. CDR3 nucleotide sequence: TGTGCCAGCACGGTGGGAGAGACCCAGTACTTC. As protein: CASTVGETQYF.

J is TRBJ2-1 and V is TRBV7-9, with unresolved D. Germline CDR1 reads SEHNR; CDR2 reads FQNEAQ (reference sequence). With 1 base removed from V and 8 bases from J, the gap between germline ends came to 6 bases. This CDR3 comprises 12 residues. CDR3 sequence: CASSLGGYEQFF. Written as DNA, the CDR3 is TGTGCCAGCAGCTTAGGGGGATATGAGCAGTTCTTC.

The V call is TRBV7-2, the J call TRBJ1-2, with no clear D. The CDR3 has 14 residues. The germline CDR1 and CDR2 sequences are SGHTA and FQGNSA. V lost 4 bases and J 7 bases, leaving 16 bases between the germline ends. The CDR3 is CASSSQRATVGYTF. The DNA for the CDR3 is TGTGCCAGCAGCTCACAACGAGCCACAGTTGGCTACACCTTC.

The rearrangement joins TRBV5-6 to TRBJ2-1; no reliable D call. Trimming cost V 2 bases and J 6 bases, with 6 bases left between them. The CDR3 is 12 residues long. The germline V gene encodes CDR1 SGHDT and CDR2 YYEEEE. The DNA for the CDR3 is TGTGCCAGCAGCTTTGCGACCAATGAGCAGTTCTTC. It is translated as CASSFATNEQFF.

This clone turned up a few times. V and J are TRBV7-9 and TRBJ1-3; TRBD1 agrees at 9 bases. The CDR3 consists of 15 residues. Trimming at V came to 5 bases and at J to 2 bases, leaving 4 bases not matched to a gene. CDR1 and CDR2 from the germline V gene are SEHNR and FQNEAQ (reference sequence). The CDR3 DNA sequence: TGTGCCAGCAGCCGACAGGGGGGCGCTGGAAACACCATATATTTT. It specifies CASSRQGGAGNTIYF.